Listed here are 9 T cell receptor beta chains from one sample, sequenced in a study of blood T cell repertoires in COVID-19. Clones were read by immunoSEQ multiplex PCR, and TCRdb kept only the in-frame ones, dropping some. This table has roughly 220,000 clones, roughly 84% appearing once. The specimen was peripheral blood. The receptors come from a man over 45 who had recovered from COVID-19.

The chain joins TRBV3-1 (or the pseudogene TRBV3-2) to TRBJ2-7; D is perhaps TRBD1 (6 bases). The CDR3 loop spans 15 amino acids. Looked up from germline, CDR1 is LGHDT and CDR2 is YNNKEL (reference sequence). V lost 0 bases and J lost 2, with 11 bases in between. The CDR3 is CASSQDLAGAYEQYF. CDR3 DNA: TGTGCCAGCAGCCAAGATTTGGCAGGGGCCTACGAGCAGTACTTC.

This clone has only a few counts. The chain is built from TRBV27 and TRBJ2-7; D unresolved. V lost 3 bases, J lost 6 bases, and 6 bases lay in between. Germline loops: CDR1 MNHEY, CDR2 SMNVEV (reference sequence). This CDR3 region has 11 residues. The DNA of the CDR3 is TGTGCCAGCAGTTTCCGAGGCGAGCAGTACTTC. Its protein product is CASSFRGEQYF.

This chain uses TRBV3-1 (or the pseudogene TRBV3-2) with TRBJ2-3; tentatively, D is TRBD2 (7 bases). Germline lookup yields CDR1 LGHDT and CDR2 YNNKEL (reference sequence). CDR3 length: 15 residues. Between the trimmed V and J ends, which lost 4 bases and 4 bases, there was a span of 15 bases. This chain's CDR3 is CASSPLGGLADTQYF. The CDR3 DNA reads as TGTGCCAGCAGCCCCCTGGGGGGGCTCGCAGATACGCAGTATTTT.

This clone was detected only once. The CDR3 sequence: CASSRNRVEQFF. CDR3 DNA: TGTGCCAGCAGCCGGAACAGGGTTGAGCAGTTCTTC. The chain combines TRBV14 with TRBJ2-1, with D maybe TRBD1 (6 bases). Trimming removed 4 bases at V and 9 bases at J, with 10 bases between. Germline lookup yields CDR1 SGHDN and CDR2 FVKESK. The CDR3 spans 12 residues.

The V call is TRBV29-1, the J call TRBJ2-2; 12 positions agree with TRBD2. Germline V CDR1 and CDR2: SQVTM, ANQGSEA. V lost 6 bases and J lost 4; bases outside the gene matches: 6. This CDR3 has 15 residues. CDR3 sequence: CSVVGLAGRTGELFF. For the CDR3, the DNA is TGCAGCGTCGTCGGACTAGCGGGACGCACCGGGGAGCTGTTTTTT.

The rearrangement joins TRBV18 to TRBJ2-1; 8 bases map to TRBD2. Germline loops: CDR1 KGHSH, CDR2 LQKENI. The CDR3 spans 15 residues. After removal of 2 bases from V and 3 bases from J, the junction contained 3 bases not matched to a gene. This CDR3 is CASSPAGGGYNEQFF. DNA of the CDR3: TGTGCCAGCTCACCAGCGGGAGGAGGCTACAATGAGCAGTTCTTC.

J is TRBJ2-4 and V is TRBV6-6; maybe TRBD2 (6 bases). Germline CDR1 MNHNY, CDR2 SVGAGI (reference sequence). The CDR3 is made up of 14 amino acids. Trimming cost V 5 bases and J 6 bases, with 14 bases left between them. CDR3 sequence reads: CASSHRDFSNIQYF. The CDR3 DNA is TGTGCCAGCAGTCACCGGGACTTCTCAAACATTCAGTACTTC.

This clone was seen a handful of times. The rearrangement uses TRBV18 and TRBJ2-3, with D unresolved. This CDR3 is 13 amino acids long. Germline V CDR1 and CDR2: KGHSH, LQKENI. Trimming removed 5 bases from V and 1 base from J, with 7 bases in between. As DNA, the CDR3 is TGTGCCAGCTCATCAACTCGCACAGATACGCAGTATTTT. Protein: CASSSTRTDTQYF.

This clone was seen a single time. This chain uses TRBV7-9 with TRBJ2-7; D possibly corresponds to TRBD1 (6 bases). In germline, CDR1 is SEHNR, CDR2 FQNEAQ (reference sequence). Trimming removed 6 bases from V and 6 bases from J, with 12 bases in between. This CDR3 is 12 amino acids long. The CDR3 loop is CASSTQGFEQYF. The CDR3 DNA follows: TGTGCCAGCAGTACACAGGGTTTCGAGCAGTACTTC. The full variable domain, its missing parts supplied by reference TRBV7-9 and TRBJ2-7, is DTGVSQNPRHKITKRGQNVTFRCDPISEHNRLYWYRQTLGQGPEFLTYFQNEAQLEKSRLLSDRFSAERPKGSFSTLEIQRTEQGDSAMYLCASSTQGFEQYFGPGTRLTVT.